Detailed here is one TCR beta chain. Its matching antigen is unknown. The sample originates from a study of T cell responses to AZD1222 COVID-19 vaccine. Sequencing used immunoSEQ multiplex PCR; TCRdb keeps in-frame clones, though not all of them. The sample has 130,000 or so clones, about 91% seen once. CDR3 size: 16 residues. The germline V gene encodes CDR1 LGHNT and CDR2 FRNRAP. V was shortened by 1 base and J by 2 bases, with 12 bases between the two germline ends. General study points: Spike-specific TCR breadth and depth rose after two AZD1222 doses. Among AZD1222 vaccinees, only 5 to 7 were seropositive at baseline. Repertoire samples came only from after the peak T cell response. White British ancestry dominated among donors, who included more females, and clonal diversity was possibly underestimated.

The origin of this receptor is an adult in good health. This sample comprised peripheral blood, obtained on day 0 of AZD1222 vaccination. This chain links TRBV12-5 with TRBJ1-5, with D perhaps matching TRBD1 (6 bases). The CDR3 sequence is CASGLGLGGGNQPQHF. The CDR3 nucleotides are TGTGCTAGTGGTTTGGGTCTAGGGGGAGGCAATCAGCCCCAGCATTTT.